This T cell receptor (beta chain) was retrieved from a study of CD8+ T cells in alopecia areata. Germline CDR1 reads SQVTM; CDR2 reads ANQGSEA. Trimming cost V 3 bases and J 4 bases, with 14 bases left between them. The CDR3 runs 14 residues. Extraction and reverse transcription of RNA yielded cDNA as the sequencing template. TCRdb keeps only in-frame clones here, not all; method: immunoSEQ multiplex PCR. The data show around 250,000 clones, approximately 61% seen once. In its sample, this clone was seen a few times. The clonotype was recovered from a human donor with alopecia areata. The source was CD4+ T cells sorted from blood, collected at week 0. The rearrangement links TRBV29-1 to TRBJ2-3; D is possibly TRBD2 (7 bases). The CDR3 region is CSVDGGRGADTQYF. The CDR3 bases are TGCAGCGTTGACGGGGGGCGCGGTGCAGATACGCAGTATTTT.